Listed below are T cell receptor beta chains from one sample, sequenced in a study of Ad26.COV2.S vaccination and SARS-CoV-2 variants. Clones were sequenced by immunoSEQ multiplex PCR, and TCRdb holds only the in-frame ones, with some missing. The data show hundreds of thousands of clones, about 93% seen once. Sample: peripheral blood, taken in a trial of Ad26.COV2.S vaccine versus placebo. These receptors all come from a person aged 18-65 years who received the Ad26.COV2.S COVID-19 vaccine or a placebo. The CDR3 runs from the conserved cysteine through the conserved F or W. D genes are given only for firm matches. Some rows mark clone size as missing; the rest say once, few, many or name a class of expanded clone.

D	J	V	size	CDR3	DNA
-	TRBJ2-3	TRBV29-1	-	CSVGGQKDTDTQYF	TGCAGCGTTGGTGGACAGAAAGACACAGATACGCAGTATTTT
-	TRBJ1-2	TRBV19	once	CASSLQAPGVNYGYTF	TGTGCCAGTAGTCTACAGGCACCGGGGGTTAACTATGGCTACACCTTC
TRBD2	TRBJ2-7	TRBV4-3	-	CASSQQIAGGSYEQYF	TGCGCCAGCAGCCAACAAATAGCGGGAGGCTCCTACGAGCAGTACTTC
TRBD1	TRBJ2-7	TRBV7-6	once	CASSSGTGGNEQYF	TGTGCCAGCAGCTCAGGGACAGGGGGAAACGAGCAGTACTTC
TRBD2	TRBJ2-1	TRBV3-1/TRBV3-2	-	CASSQDGGEGHNEQFF	TGTGCCAGCAGCCAAGACGGGGGGGAGGGTCACAATGAGCAGTTCTTC
-	TRBJ1-3	TRBV7-6	-	CASSLSGATIYF	TGTGCCAGCAGCTTATCAGGGGCGACCATATATTTT
TRBD2	TRBJ2-3	TRBV7-2	-	CASSSGLAGSEDTQYF	TGTGCCAGCAGCTCGGGACTAGCGGGATCTGAAGATACGCAGTATTTT
-	TRBJ2-7	TRBV6-5	-	CASNSGQLRSYEQYF	TGTGCCAGCAACTCGGGCCAGCTTCGCTCCTACGAGCAGTACTTC
TRBD1	TRBJ2-2	TRBV28	-	CASSSDRVRELFF	TGTGCCAGCAGTTCCGACAGGGTCCGGGAGCTGTTTTTT
TRBD1	TRBJ2-7	TRBV3-1/TRBV3-2	-	CASSQVPGQAYEQYF	TGTGCCAGCAGCCAAGTCCCGGGACAGGCCTACGAGCAGTACTTC
-	TRBJ2-7	TRBV2	-	CAIQSQYAYEQYF	TGTGCCATACAAAGTCAGTATGCCTACGAGCAGTACTTC
-	TRBJ2-7	TRBV7-8	-	CASSSRLWGRGDEQYF	TGTGCCAGCAGCTCCCGACTTTGGGGCAGGGGGGACGAGCAGTACTTC
TRBD2	TRBJ2-1	TRBV3-1/TRBV3-2	-	CASGIASGISDTYNEQFF	TGTGCCAGTGGCATTGCTAGCGGGATATCAGACACCTACAATGAGCAGTTCTTC
TRBD2	TRBJ2-1	TRBV2	-	CASSEASGRYHNEQFF	TGTGCCAGCAGTGAAGCTAGCGGGAGGTACCACAATGAGCAGTTCTTC
-	TRBJ1-2	TRBV29-1	-	CSVELLDTFYGYTF	TGCAGCGTTGAACTCCTGGACACCTTCTATGGCTACACCTTC
-	TRBJ2-7	TRBV7-9	-	CASSPWTASYEQYF	TGTGCCAGCAGCCCATGGACAGCATCCTACGAGCAGTACTTC
TRBD1	TRBJ1-4	TRBV4-3	-	CASSRGRDRANEKLFF	TGCGCCAGCAGCAGAGGACGGGACAGGGCTAATGAAAAACTGTTTTTT
-	TRBJ1-3	TRBV30	-	CAGNHGFSGNTIYF	TGTGCCGGAAATCATGGGTTCTCTGGAAACACCATATATTTT
-	TRBJ2-1	TRBV6-2/TRBV6-3	once	CASSYLGVAALREQFF	TGTGCCAGCAGTTACCTGGGAGTAGCGGCGTTGAGGGAGCAGTTCTTC
TRBD1	TRBJ1-1	TRBV28	-	CASIRQGRRGNTEAFF	TGTGCCAGCATCCGACAGGGGCGGAGGGGGAACACTGAAGCTTTCTTT
-	TRBJ2-3	TRBV6-5	-	CASSRDPDDTQYF	TGTGCCAGCAGTCGGGACCCAGACGATACGCAGTATTTT
-	TRBJ1-1	TRBV13	-	CASSSGESTEAFF	TGTGCCAGCAGCTCCGGAGAGAGTACTGAAGCTTTCTTT
TRBD2	TRBJ2-7	TRBV7-8	-	CASSSKRDYEQYF	TGTGCCAGCAGCTCAAAGCGGGACTACGAGCAGTACTTC
-	TRBJ2-7	TRBV4-1	-	CASSLGPSYEQYF	TGCGCCAGCTCGTTGGGTCCTTCCTACGAGCAGTACTTC
TRBD1	TRBJ2-7	TRBV6-5	once	CASSYSDGTGYYEQYF	TGTGCCAGCAGTTACTCCGACGGGACAGGGTACTACGAGCAGTACTTC
TRBD2	TRBJ2-7	TRBV27	-	CASSLSGASGRRYEQYF	TGTGCCAGCAGTTTATCGGGGGCTAGCGGGAGAAGGTACGAGCAGTACTTC
-	TRBJ2-7	TRBV19	once	CASSTSGEQYF	TGTGCCAGTAGTACGAGCGGGGAGCAGTACTTC
-	TRBJ2-1	TRBV6-4	few	CASSVNALGGNEQFF	TGTGCCAGCAGTGTTAACGCTCTAGGAGGGAATGAGCAGTTCTTC
-	TRBJ2-7	TRBV6-2/TRBV6-3	-	CASSYPKGLLSGYEQYF	TGTGCCAGCAGTTACCCGAAAGGTTTACTAAGCGGCTACGAGCAGTACTTC
TRBD1	TRBJ1-2	TRBV19	-	CASSTGTVSYGYTF	TGTGCCAGTAGTACCGGGACAGTGAGCTATGGCTACACCTTC
-	TRBJ2-1	TRBV5-1	-	CASSLDGWNEQFF	TGCGCCAGCAGCTTGGACGGGTGGAATGAGCAGTTCTTC
TRBD1	TRBJ2-2	TRBV5-1	-	CASSSRDSTGELFF	TGCGCCAGCAGCTCCAGGGACAGCACCGGGGAGCTGTTTTTT
-	TRBJ1-1	TRBV19	once	CASSIDTANTEAFF	TGTGCCAGTAGTATAGATACCGCGAACACTGAAGCTTTCTTT
-	TRBJ2-2	TRBV2	-	CASTGTSKLFF	TGTGCCAGCACCGGGACTTCTAAGTTGTTTTTT
-	TRBJ1-1	TRBV6-6	once	CASSYSGGLENTEAFF	TGTGCCAGCAGTTACTCTGGGGGGCTTGAGAACACTGAAGCTTTCTTT
-	TRBJ2-1	TRBV21-1	-	CASSKGQGARYEQFF	TGTGCCAGCAGCAAAGGTCAGGGGGCTAGATATGAGCAGTTCTTC
TRBD1	TRBJ1-6	TRBV5-5	-	CASSSKMDRGRDNSPLHF	TGTGCCAGCAGCTCAAAAATGGACAGGGGCAGAGATAATTCACCCCTCCACTTT
-	TRBJ1-1	TRBV4-1	once	CASTRGSGGVNMNTEAFF	TGCGCCAGCACCCGGGGGTCGGGGGGCGTAAATATGAACACTGAAGCTTTCTTT
-	TRBJ2-4	TRBV28	-	CASSPLPGQNQNIQYF	TGTGCCAGCAGTCCCTTACCGGGACAAAATCAAAACATTCAGTACTTC
TRBD1	TRBJ2-2	TRBV18	-	CASSRTGTGTDGELFF	TGTGCCAGCTCTCGGACCGGGACAGGGACCGACGGGGAGCTGTTTTTT
-	TRBJ1-4	TRBV19	-	CASSAPAFNEKLFF	TGTGCCAGTAGTGCTCCAGCTTTTAATGAAAAACTGTTTTTT
-	TRBJ2-7	TRBV10-3	-	CAISDTGYEQYF	TGTGCCATCAGTGATACAGGGTACGAGCAGTACTTC
-	TRBJ2-7	TRBV25-1	-	CASSGQVSYEQYF	TGTGCCAGCAGTGGTCAAGTCTCCTACGAGCAGTACTTC
TRBD2	TRBJ2-7	TRBV30	-	CAWTASGRAVQYF	TGTGCCTGGACAGCTAGCGGGAGGGCCGTGCAGTACTTC
TRBD1	TRBJ2-7	TRBV29-1	-	CSVRDRVYEQYF	TGCAGCGTCCGGGACAGGGTGTACGAGCAGTACTTC
-	TRBJ2-5	TRBV9	-	CASSTRDKQETQYF	TGTGCCAGCAGCACCCGGGACAAGCAAGAGACCCAGTACTTC
-	TRBJ1-3	TRBV30	few	CAWSWGGSGNTIYF	TGTGCCTGGAGTTGGGGGGGCTCTGGAAACACCATATATTTT